The entry that follows covers one T cell receptor (beta chain) sequence. The record originates from a study of shared clonotypes between healthy human individuals. Some 29,000 T cell genomes (about 0.2 ug DNA) went into each sorted-subset replicate. Sequencing used immunoSEQ multiplex PCR; TCRdb keeps in-frame clones, though not all of them. The sample lists about 2,500,000 clones, around 90% occurring once. Naive CD4+ cells were CD45RA-selected; the remaining cells were memory. The receptor was isolated from a young man in good health. The sequencing sample was made of naive CD4+ T cells sorted from blood. Subset meaning: CD45RA+ positively selected.

The CDR3: CASSLKLQGWAYNEQFF. The CDR3 nucleotides read TGTGCCAGCAGCCTAAAGTTACAGGGTTGGGCCTACAATGAGCAGTTCTTC. This sequence joins TRBV7-9 and TRBJ2-1, with a tentative D call TRBD1 (6 bases). Trimming pared 5 bases from V and 2 bases from J, leaving 19 bases between. The CDR3 is made up of 17 amino acids. Looked up from germline, CDR1 is SEHNR and CDR2 is FQNEAQ (reference sequence). Based on the CDR3 plus reference TRBV7-9 and TRBJ2-1, the full variable domain is DTGVSQNPRHKITKRGQNVTFRCDPISEHNRLYWYRQTLGQGPEFLTYFQNEAQLEKSRLLSDRFSAERPKGSFSTLEIQRTEQGDSAMYLCASSLKLQGWAYNEQFFGPGTRLTVL.